This note documents a single T cell receptor beta chain sequence. The antigen remains undetermined. Produced via immunoSEQ multiplex PCR; TCRdb's table is partial and in-frame only. Of more than 150,000 clones in the sample, just over 85% were seen once. The sample originates from a study of T cell responses to AZD1222 COVID-19 vaccine. Study as a whole: The study pooled second doses at about 4 or about 12 weeks.

Study-wide points: Baseline antibody screening turned up just six seropositive AZD1222 recipients.

J gave up 0 bases and V 3 bases, and 4 bases lay outside the gene matches. Germline V gene data show CDR1 as MNHEY and CDR2 as SMNVEV (reference sequence). CDR3 size: 16 residues. The clonotype originates from an adult in good health. This chain links TRBV27 with TRBJ2-2; 7 nucleotides match TRBD1. Sequences were derived from peripheral blood, sampled on day 0 of AZD1222 vaccination. CDR3 sequence: CASSFSGTANTGELFF. Written as DNA, the CDR3 is TGTGCCAGCAGTTTCTCCGGGACAGCGAACACCGGGGAGCTGTTTTTT.